This T cell receptor beta chain stems from a study of T cell responses to AZD1222 COVID-19 vaccine. Study conclusions and caveats: Spike was spanned by vaccine-associated CD4 TCRs, with dominance at 160-218 and 743-854. Spike-specific TCR breadth and depth rose after two AZD1222 doses.

TCRdb's copy holds only in-frame clones and misses some; the assay was immunoSEQ multiplex PCR. The table has around 180,000 clones, almost 90% seen once. Concerning this clone itself: Its antigen is unknown.

The ends were cut back, 2 bases at V and 6 bases at J, with 14 bases in the middle. The CDR3 is 13 amino acids. Germline V CDR1 and CDR2: GTSNPN, SVGIG (reference sequence). Sequenced material: peripheral blood, taken on day 0 of AZD1222 vaccination. The clonotype was recovered from an adult in good health. V is TRBV30 and J is TRBJ2-7; D may correspond to TRBD1 or TRBD2 (5 bases each). This CDR3 reads CAWSPSIRGEQYF. For the CDR3, the DNA is TGTGCCTGGAGTCCTAGCATAAGGGGCGAGCAGTACTTC. The full variable domain, in which reference TRBV30 and TRBJ2-7 provide the parts outside the CDR3, is SQTIHQWPATLVQPVGSPLSLECTVEGTSNPNLYWYRQAAGRGLQLLFYSVGIGQISSEVPQNLSASRPQDRQFILSSKKLLLSDSGFYLCAWSPSIRGEQYFGPGTRLTVT.